The 18 T cell receptor beta chains given below trace back to one sample, sequenced in a study of CD8 T cells in ankylosing spondylitis. Study-wide findings and caveats: The study identified a TCR beta motif of several highly homologous variants that appeared characteristic of ankylosing spondylitis blood.

Each CDR3 protein gets one entry after TCRdb re-called the 5' RACE reads with MiXCR. Among some 240,000 distinct CDR3 sequences listed, about 7% were seen once. Antigens of these TCRs are unknown. Sequencing was carried out using blood, either unsorted or a sorted T cell fraction (not recorded which). These TCRs come from a male donor with ankylosing spondylitis.

This clonotype was observed a few times. V is TRBV27 and J is TRBJ2-5; TRBD1 is a possible D gene (6 bases). The length of the CDR3 is 15 residues. Per the germline V gene, CDR1 is MNHEY and CDR2 is SMNVEV (reference sequence). V shed 4 bases and J shed 1 base, with 13 bases lying between them. This CDR3 is CASSSTPTGQETQYF. For the CDR3, the DNA is TGTGCCAGCAGTTCTACCCCGACAGGCCAAGAGACCCAGTACTTC.

This clonotype was recorded at least ten times. J is TRBJ1-5 and V is TRBV6-5; perhaps TRBD1 as D (5 bases). Germline V gene lookup returns CDR1 MNHEY and CDR2 SVGAGI. The CDR3 is 14 amino acids. V gave up 5 bases and J gave up 0 bases, with 8 bases separating them. Here the CDR3 reads CASSIDSSNQPQHF. The CDR3 region has the DNA TGTGCCAGCAGTATCGACAGTAGCAATCAGCCCCAGCATTTT.

This clonotype was found many times. The V and J genes are TRBV10-3 and TRBJ2-7; D remains ambiguous. Germline CDR1 is ENHRY and CDR2 is SYGVKD. V was trimmed by 0 bases and J by 4 bases, leaving 4 bases between them. This CDR3 has 12 residues. CDR3 sequence: CAISESRYEQYF. The CDR3 DNA sequence: TGTGCCATCAGTGAGTCGAGGTACGAGCAGTACTTC.

V and J are TRBV7-2 and TRBJ2-3, with TRBD2 identical over 10 bases. Trimming took 5 bases from V and 4 from J; bases not matched to a gene: 6. Germline CDR1 is SGHTA and CDR2 is FQGNSA. This CDR3 is built from 15 residues. CDR3 sequence reads: CASSDTSGKADTQYF. As DNA, the CDR3 is TGTGCCAGCAGCGACACTAGCGGGAAGGCAGATACGCAGTATTTT.

Ten or more counts support this clonotype. The gene calls are TRBV29-1 and TRBJ2-1; no clear D gene. The CDR3 length is 13 residues. The germline gives CDR1 SQVTM, CDR2 ANQGSEA. V lost 3 bases and J lost 8, with 14 bases in between. The CDR3 region has the DNA TGCAGCGTTGATAGTGTTTATCGCGATGAGCAGTTCTTC. Its translation: CSVDSVYRDEQFF.

The table lists this clonotype with many counts. V gene TRBV13 combines with J gene TRBJ2-7; D is ambiguous. CDR3 size: 14 residues. Germline assignment: CDR1 PRHDT and CDR2 FYEKMQ (reference sequence). The V end was cut by 5 bases, the J end by 0 bases, with 11 bases between. The CDR3 sequence: CASSGDRSSYEQYF. CDR3 nucleotides: TGTGCCAGCAGCGGGGATAGGAGCTCCTACGAGCAGTACTTC. The full variable domain, rest sourced from reference TRBV13 and TRBJ2-7, is AAGVIQSPRHLIKEKRETATLKCYPIPRHDTVYWYQQGPGQDPQFLISFYEKMQSDKGSIPDRFSAQQFSDYHSELNMSSLELGDSALYFCASSGDRSSYEQYFGPGTRLTVT.

This clonotype was detected many times. The chain joins TRBV27 to TRBJ2-7; the D is unclear. Trimming removed 5 bases from V and 0 bases from J, with 11 bases in between. The CDR3 spans 14 residues. Germline CDR1 MNHEY, CDR2 SMNVEV (reference sequence). Here the CDR3 reads CASSPGRVSYEQYF. The CDR3 DNA sequence: TGTGCCAGCAGTCCCGGCCGGGTCTCCTACGAGCAGTACTTC.

This clonotype was counted between two and nine times. The chain has TRBV20-1 and TRBJ2-7; possibly TRBD2 for D (5 bases). V was clipped by 0 bases and J by 7 bases, with 22 bases between them. Per germline, CDR1 DFQATT and CDR2 SNEGSKA (reference sequence). CDR3 length equals 16 residues. The CDR3 region is CSARDRPEVRTGEQYF. The CDR3 nucleotides read TGCAGTGCTAGAGACCGCCCGGAGGTAAGGACGGGAGAGCAGTACTTC.

This chain joins TRBV5-1 and TRBJ2-5; D not certain. This CDR3 comprises 9 residues. Germline V gene data show CDR1 as SGHRS and CDR2 as YFSETQ. Deletions cut 7 bases from V and 3 bases from J, with 1 base between. The CDR3 region is CASEETQYF. CDR3 bases: TGCGCCAGCGAAGAGACCCAGTACTTC.

CDR3 residues: CASSLVASVSNEQFF. The DNA for the CDR3 is TGCGCCAGCAGCTTGGTAGCTAGCGTAAGCAATGAGCAGTTCTTC. J is TRBJ2-1 and V is TRBV5-1; D possibly corresponds to TRBD2 (6 bases). The CDR3 is 15 residues long. Germline loops: CDR1 SGHRS, CDR2 YFSETQ. Trimming left V 0 bases short and J 6 bases short, with 13 bases between.

This clonotype has ten or more counts. The chain is built from TRBV6-1 and TRBJ1-5; TRBD1 is a possible D gene (5 bases). The length of the CDR3 is 15 residues. CDR1 and CDR2 (germline): MNHNS, SASEGT. V was shortened by 6 bases and J by 3 bases, with 15 bases between the two germline ends. CDR3 protein: CASRPGTGNNQPQHF. The CDR3 DNA is TGTGCCAGCAGGCCTGGGACGGGGAACAATCAGCCCCAGCATTTT.

The sample holds many counts of this clonotype. The chain is built from TRBV6-1 and TRBJ1-1, with D tentatively TRBD1 (6 bases). The length of the CDR3 is 16 residues. The germline CDR1 and CDR2 sequences are MNHNS and SASEGT. V lost 5 bases to trimming and J lost 4 bases, with 20 bases between them. The CDR3 DNA sequence: TGTGCCAGCAGTCAATTACAGGGAGCGACGGGCACTGAAGCTTTCTTT. This translates into CASSQLQGATGTEAFF.

This clonotype was seen ten or more times. The chain has TRBV29-1 and TRBJ2-7, with D maybe TRBD2 (6 bases). V was trimmed by 5 bases and J by 5 bases, leaving 22 bases between them. The germline gives CDR1 SQVTM, CDR2 ANQGSEA. The CDR3 length is 15 residues. The CDR3 nucleotides read TGCAGCGTTCGGCGGACTGTTAGGACTATAGACGAGCAGTACTTC. Protein: CSVRRTVRTIDEQYF.

CDR3 sequence reads: CASSFQGDEQYF. The DNA of the CDR3 is TGTGCCAGCAGCTTTCAGGGCGACGAGCAGTACTTC. This chain uses TRBV7-9 with TRBJ2-7, with D perhaps matching TRBD1 (5 bases). Trimming removed 3 bases from V and 5 bases from J, with 8 bases in between. The CDR3 runs 12 residues. Germline V lookup: CDR1 SEHNR, CDR2 FQNEAQ (reference sequence). The full variable domain, completed using reference TRBV7-9 and TRBJ2-7, is DTGVSQNPRHKITKRGQNVTFRCDPISEHNRLYWYRQTLGQGPEFLTYFQNEAQLEKSRLLSDRFSAERPKGSFSTLEIQRTEQGDSAMYLCASSFQGDEQYFGPGTRLTVT.

The chain links TRBV20-1 to TRBJ2-7; no clear D gene. V dropped 1 base and J dropped 1 base, with 8 bases sitting between them. Germline CDR1 DFQATT, CDR2 SNEGSKA (reference sequence). The CDR3 is 13 residues long. The CDR3: CSARGPLSYEQYF. CDR3 nucleotide sequence: TGCAGTGCTAGAGGACCCCTTTCCTACGAGCAGTACTTC.

This clonotype has only a few counts. The J gene is TRBJ2-1, the V gene TRBV20-1; 14 bases are shared with TRBD2. V lost 2 bases, J lost 4 bases, and 4 bases stayed unmatched. Germline V lookup: CDR1 DFQATT, CDR2 SNEGSKA (reference sequence). This CDR3 is built from 16 residues. The CDR3 sequence is CSARSRTSGRYNEQFF. CDR3 DNA sequence: TGCAGTGCTAGATCCCGGACTAGCGGGAGGTACAATGAGCAGTTCTTC.

This clonotype was detected a few times. The chain links TRBV20-1 to TRBJ2-7, with 8 bases lining up with TRBD1. Germline V gene sequence: CDR1 DFQATT, CDR2 SNEGSKA (reference sequence). Trimming took 5 bases from V and 1 from J; bases not matched to a gene: 4. The CDR3 is 13 amino acids. The CDR3 nucleotides read TGCAGTGCTCCCCGGGACAGGTCCTACGAGCAGTACTTC. It yields the protein CSAPRDRSYEQYF.

This clonotype was observed many times. The chain recombines TRBV3-1 with TRBJ2-7, with D unresolved. Germline V gene data show CDR1 as LGHDT and CDR2 as YNNKEL (reference sequence). This CDR3 comprises 14 residues. The V gene lost 1 base and the J gene lost 7 bases, with 14 bases spanning the gap. The CDR3 sequence is CASSQVERLGEQYF. Written as DNA, the CDR3 is TGTGCCAGCAGCCAAGTGGAACGCCTGGGGGAGCAGTACTTC.